This T cell receptor beta chain is drawn from a study of T cells after yellow fever vaccination. Notes on the study in general: Subsequent to the booster, the majority of primary-vaccination clones reappeared (around 97% CD4, approximately 85% CD8). The secondary response peaked faster, at day 5 versus 15, but was weaker.

Germline V CDR1 and CDR2: SGHTA, FQGNSA. The CDR3 has 14 amino acids. Trimming took off 5 bases at V and 1 base at J, with 10 bases between the two ends. TCRdb independently ran MiXCR on the 5' RACE reads; one entry per CDR3 protein. The table lists about 260,000 distinct CDR3 sequences, 5.2% of them singletons, with 2.5% to 4% in the top ten. This clonotype was observed many times. Its target is not known. This receptor was obtained from a man younger than 30 who received the YFV17D yellow fever vaccine. This chain links TRBV7-2 with TRBJ2-3; D assignment may be TRBD1 or TRBD2 (5 bases each). The sequencing used CD4+ T cells sorted from PBMCs, collected on the day of the yellow fever booster vaccination. This CDR3 is CASSIRDGTDTQYF. The CDR3 DNA reads TGTGCCAGCAGCATCCGGGACGGCACAGATACGCAGTATTTT.